This T cell receptor beta chain comes out of a study of blood T cell repertoires in COVID-19. Data came from immunoSEQ multiplex PCR; TCRdb stores just in-frame clones and leaves some out. The sample contains about 43,000 clones, almost 85% of which appear only once. Trimming left V 11 bases short and J 3 bases short, with 14 bases between. CDR3 length: 14 residues. From germline, CDR1 is SNHLY and CDR2 FYNNEI. This chain uses TRBV2 with TRBJ1-6, with D possibly TRBD1 on 5 matching bases. Specimen: peripheral blood. This TCR was sampled from a woman in her sixties with acute or convalescent COVID-19. In nucleotides, the CDR3 is TGTGCCGGCGGGACCGCGCTCTATAATTCACCCCTCCACTTT. Translation: CAGGTALYNSPLHF.